The rows below give T cell receptor beta chains drawn from one sample of a study of T cells after yellow fever vaccination. One entry per CDR3 protein, called by TCRdb with MiXCR from the 5' RACE reads. The data hold approximately 32,000 distinct CDR3 sequences, with less than 8% observed a single time. The sample here was PBMCs, either bulk or a sorted T-cell subset (CD4+, CD8+, memory, or dextramer-sorted; not recorded which), taken on the day of the first yellow fever vaccination. The receptors were gathered from a man in his late teens or twenties who received the YFV17D yellow fever vaccine. Both conserved end residues are part of each CDR3. Each record gives: J gene, D gene, clone size, V gene, CDR3 DNA, CDR3 protein. A D gene is named only where the DNA matches it firmly. Expanded clones get a size class; other rows say once, few or many, or leave the size out.

J: TRBJ1-4
D: .
size: many
V: TRBV12-3/TRBV12-4
DNA: TGTGCCAGCAGTTTGTATTCGGGGAATGAAAAACTGTTTTTT
CDR3: CASSLYSGNEKLFF

J: TRBJ1-1
D: .
size: few
V: TRBV5-6
DNA: TGTGCCAGCAGCTTGGTCCAGTGGGTCGGCACTGAAGCTTTCTTT
CDR3: CASSLVQWVGTEAFF

J: TRBJ1-2
D: .
size: few
V: TRBV9
DNA: TGTGCCAGCAGCGTAGAGGAGCCCCGCTATGGCTACACCTTC
CDR3: CASSVEEPRYGYTF

J: TRBJ1-2
D: .
size: .
V: TRBV7-2
DNA: TGTGCCAGCAGCTTTAATTTTAACTATGGCTACACCTTC
CDR3: CASSFNFNYGYTF

J: TRBJ2-3
D: .
size: many
V: TRBV12-3/TRBV12-4
DNA: TGTGCCAGCAGTTTACAACGGAATACGCAGTATTTT
CDR3: CASSLQRNTQYF

J: TRBJ1-1
D: .
size: few
V: TRBV7-6
DNA: TGTGCCAGCAGCTTAGGGTACAGGTCTATGAACACTGAAGCTTTCTTT
CDR3: CASSLGYRSMNTEAFF

J: TRBJ2-1
D: TRBD1
size: many
V: TRBV3-1
DNA: TGTGCCAGCAGCCTCACCGGGACAGGGAATGAGCAGTTCTTC
CDR3: CASSLTGTGNEQFF

J: TRBJ2-2
D: .
size: many
V: TRBV24-1
DNA: TGTGCCACCAGTGACTCCAGAAAACCCCCCGGGGAGCTGTTTTTT
CDR3: CATSDSRKPPGELFF

J: TRBJ1-6
D: .
size: few
V: TRBV7-9
DNA: TGTGCCAGCAGGCGACAAAATTCACCCCTCCACTTT
CDR3: CASRRQNSPLHF

J: TRBJ2-7
D: TRBD1
size: many
V: TRBV7-7
DNA: TGTGCCAGCAGCTTAGGGACAGGCTACGAGCAGTACTTC
CDR3: CASSLGTGYEQYF

J: TRBJ1-4
D: .
size: many
V: TRBV5-1
DNA: TGCGCCAGCAGCTTGGGGCCCTCAACTAATGAAAAACTGTTTTTT
CDR3: CASSLGPSTNEKLFF

J: TRBJ2-3
D: TRBD2
size: few
V: TRBV4-2
DNA: TGTGCCAGCAGCCAAGTCTCGAGCGGGGGGGCGGCAGATACGCAGTATTTT
CDR3: CASSQVSSGGAADTQYF

J: TRBJ1-1
D: TRBD1
size: few
V: TRBV6-1
DNA: TGTGCCAGCAGCCCCCCATCGACAGGGTCCACTGAAGCTTTCTTT
CDR3: CASSPPSTGSTEAFF

J: TRBJ1-6
D: TRBD1
size: .
V: TRBV10-3
DNA: TGTGCCATCAGTGAGTCGGACAGGGCGGCTTCACCCCTCCACTTT
CDR3: CAISESDRAASPLHF

J: TRBJ1-1
D: .
size: many
V: TRBV6-5
DNA: TGTGCCAGCAGTTACTCCGGCAGGAACACTGAAGCTTTCTTT
CDR3: CASSYSGRNTEAFF

J: TRBJ2-3
D: .
size: many
V: TRBV27
DNA: TGTGCCAGCAGTTTATCAGGGCTCCCAGATACGCAGTATTTT
CDR3: CASSLSGLPDTQYF

J: TRBJ2-5
D: .
size: many
V: TRBV12-5
DNA: TGTGCTAGTGGTTTTTCGACTGGGGGTGGGACCCAGTACTTC
CDR3: CASGFSTGGGTQYF

J: TRBJ2-1
D: TRBD2
size: many
V: TRBV20-1
DNA: TGCAGTGCTAGAGATCTAAACCCTAGCGGGGGTTCGTCCTACAATGAGCAGTTCTTC
CDR3: CSARDLNPSGGSSYNEQFF

J: TRBJ2-2
D: .
size: many
V: TRBV4-3
DNA: TGCGCCAGCAGCCAAGCCGGCACCGGGGAGCTGTTTTTT
CDR3: CASSQAGTGELFF

J: TRBJ2-1
D: .
size: many
V: TRBV20-1
DNA: TGCAGTGCCCTCTCGGCCCTATACAATGAGCAGTTCTTC
CDR3: CSALSALYNEQFF

J: TRBJ2-1
D: .
size: many
V: TRBV4-2
DNA: TGTGCCAGCAGCCAAGAGGGCCCCTCAGGGGGGATTTACAATGAGCAGTTCTTC
CDR3: CASSQEGPSGGIYNEQFF

J: TRBJ2-1
D: .
size: few
V: TRBV14
DNA: TGTGCCAGCAGCCTAAGGGGTCCGGGGGGCCGGGGTAATGAGCAGTTCTTC
CDR3: CASSLRGPGGRGNEQFF

J: TRBJ1-5
D: TRBD1
size: few
V: TRBV28
DNA: TGTGCCGCTCGGTCAGGGGGCGTAAATCTGGGAAGCAATCAGCCCCAGCATTTT
CDR3: CAARSGGVNLGSNQPQHF

J: TRBJ2-3
D: .
size: many
V: TRBV9
DNA: TGTGCCAGCAGCGTAGCTACGGGGTCAGATACGCAGTATTTT
CDR3: CASSVATGSDTQYF

J: TRBJ2-1
D: .
size: .
V: TRBV4-3
DNA: TGCGCCAGCAGCCAAGGGACCTACTACAATGAGCAGTTCTTC
CDR3: CASSQGTYYNEQFF

J: TRBJ1-4
D: .
size: many
V: TRBV15
DNA: TGTGCCACCAGCAGAGACCGGGCCTGGGATGAAAAACTGTTTTTT
CDR3: CATSRDRAWDEKLFF

J: TRBJ2-3
D: .
size: many
V: TRBV7-3
DNA: TGTGCCAGCAGCTTCTCACGCACAGATACGCAGTATTTT
CDR3: CASSFSRTDTQYF

J: TRBJ1-5
D: .
size: many
V: TRBV12-3/TRBV12-4
DNA: TGTGCCAGCAGTTCCCGGAGGGAAGGGAGCAATCAGCCCCAGCATTTT
CDR3: CASSSRREGSNQPQHF

J: TRBJ2-1
D: TRBD2
size: few
V: TRBV7-9
DNA: TGTGCCAGCAGCTTGGGACTAGCGATCAACTACAATGAGCAGTTCTTC
CDR3: CASSLGLAINYNEQFF

J: TRBJ1-5
D: TRBD1
size: many
V: TRBV12-3/TRBV12-4
DNA: TGTGCCAGCAGTCCCCGGAGAGGGGGCTTTAGCAATCAGCCCCAGCATTTT
CDR3: CASSPRRGGFSNQPQHF

J: TRBJ1-1
D: .
size: few
V: TRBV19
DNA: TGTGCCAGTACTCCGGACATGAACACTGAAGCTTTCTTT
CDR3: CASTPDMNTEAFF

J: TRBJ2-2
D: .
size: .
V: TRBV7-9
DNA: TGTGCCAGCAGCTTATTTGGCCTAAGAGGGTCCGGGGAGCTGTTTTTT
CDR3: CASSLFGLRGSGELFF

J: TRBJ2-1
D: .
size: many
V: TRBV6-5
DNA: TGTGCCAGCAGTTACTCGAGGGGGGGGCGAGCTGAGCAGTTCTTC
CDR3: CASSYSRGGRAEQFF

J: TRBJ2-5
D: TRBD2
size: many
V: TRBV5-1
DNA: TGCGCCAGCAGCTTGTTAGCTAGCGGGGAGGAAGAGACCCAGTACTTC
CDR3: CASSLLASGEEETQYF

J: TRBJ2-3
D: TRBD2
size: many
V: TRBV5-4
DNA: TGTGCCAGCAGCTTCTGGAACGGGGGGGCTGGAGATACGCAGTATTTT
CDR3: CASSFWNGGAGDTQYF

J: TRBJ1-2
D: TRBD1
size: few
V: TRBV3-1
DNA: TGTGCCAGCAGCCGCGGGACAGGAGCCCGGTTTAACTATGGCTACACCTTC
CDR3: CASSRGTGARFNYGYTF

J: TRBJ2-5
D: .
size: many
V: TRBV2
DNA: TGTGCCAGATCCGTTAGGTATCAAGAGACCCAGTACTTC
CDR3: CARSVRYQETQYF

J: TRBJ2-5
D: TRBD1
size: many
V: TRBV5-4
DNA: TGTGCCAGCAGCCTACAGGGGGCTGGGGAGACCCAGTACTTC
CDR3: CASSLQGAGETQYF

J: TRBJ2-2
D: .
size: many
V: TRBV5-1
DNA: TGCGCCACCCGTCCTAGCGCGAACACCGGGGAGCTGTTTTTT
CDR3: CATRPSANTGELFF

J: TRBJ1-4
D: .
size: many
V: TRBV6-2/TRBV6-3
DNA: TGTGCCAGCACCAGGGACATCGTGAGTGAAAAACTGTTTTTT
CDR3: CASTRDIVSEKLFF